The 15 T cell receptor beta chains below were found in one sample sequenced in a study of beta chain features in type 1 diabetes. General observations from the study: A moderate, significant TCRB CDR3 shortening appeared in type 1 diabetes across four CD4+ subsets.

All of the isolated RNA was reverse transcribed, so expressed TCRB transcripts were sequenced. Assay: immunoSEQ multiplex PCR; the TCRdb copy retains only in-frame clones and omits some. The sample yields 250,000 or so clones, 11% to 15% seen once. The antigens of these receptors remain unknown. Sequencing input: naive CD4+ T cells from blood. The source of these receptors is a man aged 30-40 years with type 1 diabetes.

The chain has TRBV7-2 and TRBJ2-2; D is perhaps TRBD2 (5 bases). Per the germline V gene, CDR1 is SGHTA and CDR2 is FQGNSA. Trimming shortened V by 6 bases and J by 0 bases, and 14 bases separated the two germline ends. This CDR3 has 16 residues. Here the CDR3 DNA reads TGTGCCAGCAGTCTTAGCCTAGCCGCGAACACCGGGGAGCTGTTTTTT. Protein: CASSLSLAANTGELFF.

The chain links TRBV2 to TRBJ2-7, with 7 bases fitting TRBD1. This CDR3 has 15 amino acids. After removal of 6 bases from V and 5 bases from J, the junction contained 13 bases not matched to a gene. Germline V gene lookup returns CDR1 SNHLY and CDR2 FYNNEI. Here the CDR3 reads CASSPDGQGVHEQYF. The CDR3 coding sequence is TGTGCCAGCAGCCCCGACGGCCAGGGGGTCCACGAGCAGTACTTC.

A few counts support this clone. The chain combines TRBV18 with TRBJ1-1; D is ambiguous. Looked up from germline, CDR1 is KGHSH and CDR2 is LQKENI. The CDR3 is made up of 15 amino acids. Trimming left V 6 bases short and J 5 bases short, with 19 bases between. CDR3 in amino acids: CASSHSGSLGTEAFF. The CDR3, as DNA: TGTGCCAGCTCGCACTCCGGGTCCTTGGGTACTGAAGCTTTCTTT. Full variable domain (remainder filled in from reference TRBV18 and TRBJ1-1): NAGVMQNPRHLVRRRGQEARLRCSPMKGHSHVYWYRQLPEEGLKFMVYLQKENIIDESGMPKERFSAEFPKEGPSILRIQQVVRGDSAAYFCASSHSGSLGTEAFFGQGTRLTVV.

This clone came up a few times. The V gene is TRBV6-1, the J gene TRBJ2-1; 8 positions match TRBD2. This CDR3 comprises 14 residues. Unmatched junction bases numbered 18, after V lost 10 bases and J lost 13 bases. The germline V gene has CDR1 MNHNS and CDR2 SASEGT. CDR3 loop: CAITQGPSSGPQFF. CDR3 DNA: TGTGCCATCACTCAGGGACCCTCTAGCGGGCCCCAGTTCTTC.

The genes are TRBV6-5 and TRBJ2-3; 7 bases align to TRBD1. The CDR3 has 14 residues. Germline V gene data show CDR1 as MNHEY and CDR2 as SVGAGI. V lost 6 bases and J lost 1; bases outside the gene matches: 4. CDR3 bases: TGTGCCAGCAGACAGGGGCTGGGCACAGATACGCAGTATTTT. Protein product: CASRQGLGTDTQYF.

The V and J genes are TRBV5-1 and TRBJ2-5; D is unclear. Germline lookup yields CDR1 SGHRS and CDR2 YFSETQ. This CDR3 region has 15 residues. The ends were cut back, 3 bases at V and 5 bases at J, with 17 bases in the middle. The CDR3 sequence: CASSSGSIGKETQYF. CDR3 in DNA: TGCGCCAGCAGCTCCGGGTCGATCGGAAAGGAGACCCAGTACTTC.

Regarding this clone: One end of the junction fails to match germline, which may point to a read error. This chain links TRBV5-4 with TRBJ2-2, with D tentatively TRBD2 (6 bases). Germline V gene lookup returns CDR1 SGHNT and CDR2 YYREEE (reference sequence). This CDR3 has 14 residues. Here the CDR3 reads CSSSPWGVTGELFF. The CDR3 coding sequence is TGTTCCAGCAGTCCTTGGGGGGTCACCGGGGAGCTGTTTTTT.

This clone was observed a few times. This chain connects TRBV5-1 to TRBJ2-5; TRBD1 matches at 7 bases. Germline CDR1 is SGHRS and CDR2 is YFSETQ. This CDR3 contains 16 residues. Losses at the gene ends were 5 bases for V and 1 base for J; bases not matched to a gene: 11. The CDR3 here is CASSSSLRDSQETQYF. The CDR3, as DNA: TGCGCCAGCAGTTCCTCCCTCCGGGACAGCCAAGAGACCCAGTACTTC.

The V gene is TRBV6-1, the J gene TRBJ1-2, with D possibly matching TRBD1 (6 bases). The CDR3 extends over 14 amino acids. V was cut by 7 bases and J by 8 bases, with 20 bases left in between. Germline CDR1 reads MNHNS; CDR2 reads SASEGT. Here the CDR3 reads CASTQGGQGEGYTF. CDR3 nucleotide sequence: TGTGCCAGCACCCAAGGGGGACAAGGCGAAGGCTACACCTTC.

This rearrangement joins TRBV30 to TRBJ1-3; 9 nucleotides line up with TRBD1. V was pared by 0 bases and J by 8 bases, with 5 bases of the junction left unmatched. This CDR3 region has 14 residues. Germline CDR1 is GTSNPN and CDR2 is SVGIG (reference sequence). The chain's CDR3 is CAWSVQTGGYTIYF. The CDR3 nucleotides are TGTGCCTGGAGTGTACAGACAGGGGGATACACCATATATTTT.

V gene TRBV6-5 combines with J gene TRBJ1-4; no clear D. The CDR3 is 15 amino acids. Germline-derived CDR1 and CDR2 are MNHEY and SVGAGI. V was clipped by 8 bases and J by 5 bases, with 18 bases between them. DNA for the CDR3: TGTGCCAGCCGAGTTTGGGGAGATCGGAATGAAAAACTGTTTTTT. Protein product: CASRVWGDRNEKLFF.

The rearrangement links TRBV2 to TRBJ2-5, with D tentatively TRBD1 (5 bases). Germline V lookup: CDR1 SNHLY, CDR2 FYNNEI. The length of the CDR3 is 15 residues. The V gene lost 8 bases and the J gene lost 1 base, with 17 bases spanning the gap. The CDR3 nucleotides are TGTGCCAGCCGCTGGGAAGGGGCGCCCCAAGAGACCCAGTACTTC. Protein sequence: CASRWEGAPQETQYF.

This chain joins TRBV6-5 and TRBJ2-3; D is unresolved. The CDR3 covers 14 residues. Germline-derived CDR1 and CDR2 are MNHEY and SVGAGI. V was shortened by 7 bases and J by 0 bases, with 11 bases between the two germline ends. CDR3 amino acids: CASTLSLSTDTQYF. The CDR3 nucleotides are TGTGCCAGCACCCTTAGCCTTAGCACAGATACGCAGTATTTT.

The rearrangement joins TRBV18 to TRBJ2-4, with 9 positions matching TRBD1. V shed 8 bases, J shed 10 bases, and the junction held 9 bases outside the gene matches. In germline, CDR1 is KGHSH, CDR2 LQKENI. The CDR3 totals 13 residues. The CDR3 coding sequence is TGTGCCAGCCGGGGACAGGGAGACAATATTCAGTACTTC. The encoded protein is CASRGQGDNIQYF.

This clone was seen only a few times. The V gene is TRBV11-2, the J gene TRBJ2-7; D remains ambiguous. V was cut by 5 bases and J by 6 bases, with 8 bases left in between. Germline V gene lookup returns CDR1 SGHAT and CDR2 FQNNGV. This CDR3 comprises 11 residues. CDR3 loop: CASSPMSEQYF. DNA of the CDR3: TGTGCCAGCAGCCCCATGAGCGAGCAGTACTTC.